These 18 T cell receptor beta chains were all obtained from the same sample, sequenced in a study of T cell responses to AZD1222 COVID-19 vaccine (dated by TCRdb to the early 2020s). According to the study, the label for this sample's time point signals: baseline before first vaccination. The library came from the immunoSEQ multiplex PCR assay. TCRdb retrieved this table from immuneACCESS and kept in-frame rearrangements only. Not all clones are present; in checked studies, unresolved V genes account for under half, and no reason is known for the remainder. In all, the sample holds more than 75,000 clones, and about nine tenths of those were seen once. The top ten clonotypes cover more than 6.5% of the sample. Material: peripheral blood, obtained on day 0 of AZD1222 vaccination. The receptors originated from an adult in good health.

The chain uses TRBV5-4 and TRBJ2-5, with D possibly being TRBD2 (7 bases). The V end was cut by 2 bases, the J end by 5 bases, with 16 bases between. Germline CDR1 SGHNT, CDR2 YYREEE (reference sequence). The CDR3 is 15 amino acids. This CDR3 reads CASSFLVAGAETQYF. For the CDR3, the DNA is TGTGCCAGCAGCTTTCTGGTCGCGGGGGCCGAGACCCAGTACTTC.

This chain joins TRBV27 and TRBJ2-3, with D perhaps TRBD1 or TRBD2 (5 bases each). The germline V and J ends were trimmed by 6 bases and 4 bases, with 14 bases remaining between them. The germline V gene encodes CDR1 MNHEY and CDR2 SMNVEV (reference sequence). The CDR3 has 14 amino acids. For the CDR3, the DNA is TGTGCCAGCAGGCCTGGGGGTTTTGCAGATACGCAGTATTTT. This codes for CASRPGGFADTQYF.

V and J are TRBV6-4 and TRBJ1-5; 12 bases are shared with TRBD1. V shed 2 bases, J shed 7 bases, and the junction held 3 bases outside the gene matches. CDR3 length equals 15 residues. CDR1 MRHNA and CDR2 SNTAGT come from the germline V gene. The CDR3 DNA reads TGTGCCAGCAGTGACGGGACAGGGGGCGACCAGCCCCAGCATTTT. Protein sequence: CASSDGTGGDQPQHF.

The chain has TRBV7-3 and TRBJ1-2, with 7 positions matching TRBD1. Germline assignment: CDR1 SGHTA and CDR2 FQGTGA. The V and J ends lost 5 bases and 4 bases, in that order; junction bases with no gene match: 10. This CDR3 has 15 residues. CDR3 DNA: TGTGCCAGCAGCCCCCGGGACAGTGCAGTCTATGGCTACACCTTC. Its translation is CASSPRDSAVYGYTF. The whole variable domain, filled in from reference TRBV7-3 and TRBJ1-2, reads GAGVSQTPSNKVTEKGKYVELRCDPISGHTALYWYRQSLGQGPEFLIYFQGTGAADDSGLPNDRFFAVRPEGSVSTLKIQRTERGDSAVYLCASSPRDSAVYGYTFGSGTRLTVV.

This clone was found once. The chain couples TRBV5-8 to TRBJ1-5; no clear D. The CDR3 covers 14 residues. The V end lost 1 base, the J end lost 2 bases, and 7 bases lay between the germline ends. The V gene's germline CDR1 is SGHTS and CDR2 YDEGEE. CDR3 in amino acids: CASSLRPGNQPQHF. The CDR3 DNA reads TGTGCCAGCAGCTTGCGCCCCGGCAATCAGCCCCAGCATTTT.

The V gene is TRBV6-5, the J gene TRBJ1-6; 8 nucleotides line up with TRBD1. The CDR3 is 15 residues long. Germline CDR1 MNHEY, CDR2 SVGAGI. J lost 10 bases, V lost 2 bases, and 7 bases had no gene match. The CDR3 here is CASSYQGQGGSPLHF. The CDR3 nucleotides read TGTGCCAGCAGTTACCAAGGACAGGGTGGGTCACCCCTCCACTTT.

The rearrangement links TRBV19 to TRBJ1-2; D gene ambiguous. Germline loops: CDR1 LNHDA, CDR2 SQIVND (reference sequence). V was cut by 5 bases and J by 7 bases, with 20 bases left in between. The CDR3 loop spans 15 amino acids. The chain's CDR3 is CASSPRPRSPTGYTF. The DNA for the CDR3 is TGTGCCAGTAGTCCCAGACCCCGCTCCCCTACTGGCTACACCTTC.

The count of this clone is one. This chain uses TRBV5-6 with TRBJ1-5; 8 nucleotides agree with TRBD1. Germline V CDR1 and CDR2: SGHDT, YYEEEE. This CDR3 has 18 amino acids. Losses at the gene ends were 4 bases for V and 2 bases for J; bases not matched to a gene: 14. CDR3 sequence: CASSRLESRGQGNQPQHF. CDR3 in DNA: TGTGCCAGCAGCCGACTAGAATCCCGGGGACAGGGCAATCAGCCCCAGCATTTT.

The chain combines TRBV12-5 with TRBJ1-5; TRBD1 matches at 9 bases. Trimming removed 0 bases from V and 10 bases from J; junction bases left unmatched: 7. CDR3 length: 15 residues. Germline lookup yields CDR1 LGHNT and CDR2 FRNRAP. The CDR3 reads CASGLVIRDREPQHF. CDR3 bases: TGTGCTAGTGGTTTGGTAATCAGGGACAGGGAACCCCAGCATTTT. Filled out from reference TRBV12-5 and TRBJ1-5, the complete variable domain reads DARVTQTPRHKVTEMGQEVTMRCQPILGHNTVFWYRQTMMQGLELLAYFRNRAPLDDSGMPKDRFSAEMPDATLATLKIQPSEPRDSAVYFCASGLVIRDREPQHFGDGTRLSIL.

As for this clone: This sample includes further DNA sequences coding for the same CDR3. The chain has TRBV7-2 and TRBJ1-2, with D perhaps matching TRBD1 (5 bases). The CDR3 length is 13 residues. Germline V lookup: CDR1 SGHTA, CDR2 FQGNSA. Trimming left V 2 bases short and J 2 bases short, with 6 bases between. Written as DNA, the CDR3 is TGTGCCAGCAGCTTACAGGGAAACTATGGCTACACCTTC. Its translation: CASSLQGNYGYTF.

The chain uses TRBV30 and TRBJ1-3; D is possibly TRBD1 (6 bases). The CDR3 contains 15 residues. Germline-derived CDR1 and CDR2 are GTSNPN and SVGIG (reference sequence). Between the trimmed V and J ends, which lost 1 base and 0 bases, there was a span of 10 bases. CDR3 region: CAWSEDRSSGNTIYF. Written as DNA, the CDR3 is TGTGCCTGGAGTGAAGACAGGAGCTCTGGAAACACCATATATTTT.

The rearrangement links TRBV14 to TRBJ2-7, with 10 bases matching TRBD1. The CDR3 extends over 13 amino acids. V lost 3 bases to trimming and J lost 6 bases; unmatched junction nucleotides: 2. CDR1 SGHDN and CDR2 FVKESK come from the germline V gene. The chain's CDR3 is CASSQGQGFEQYF. For the CDR3, the DNA is TGTGCCAGCAGCCAGGGACAGGGGTTCGAGCAGTACTTC.

The gene calls are TRBV2 and TRBJ1-1, with 7 positions matching TRBD1. V was clipped by 3 bases and J by 5 bases; unmatched bases: 3. This CDR3 spans 13 amino acids. Per the germline V gene, CDR1 is SNHLY and CDR2 is FYNNEI. The CDR3 spells CASSDRGRTEAFF. The DNA for the CDR3 is TGTGCCAGCAGTGACAGGGGGAGGACTGAAGCTTTCTTT.

The V call is TRBV6-4, the J call TRBJ1-4; 8 bases match TRBD1. Germline V gene lookup returns CDR1 MRHNA and CDR2 SNTAGT. The CDR3 spans 14 residues. Trimming cost V 3 bases and J 7 bases; bases outside gene matches: 4. CDR3 amino acids: CASSERQGAEKLFF. The CDR3, as DNA: TGTGCCAGCAGTGAACGGCAGGGGGCTGAAAAACTGTTTTTT.

The chain employs TRBV18 and TRBJ1-6; 11 bases agree with TRBD1. The CDR3 has 16 amino acids. Germline V lookup: CDR1 KGHSH, CDR2 LQKENI. J was trimmed by 11 bases and V by 3 bases; bases with no gene match: 9. CDR3 loop: CASSPGTGGSGAPLHF. The CDR3 DNA reads TGTGCCAGCTCACCCGGGACAGGGGGTTCCGGGGCACCCCTCCACTTT.

The chain has TRBV2 and TRBJ1-4; D gene uncertain. This CDR3 has 13 residues. V was pared by 2 bases and J by 7 bases, with 8 bases between. The germline V gene has CDR1 SNHLY and CDR2 FYNNEI. The CDR3 bases are TGTGCCAGCAGTGAACTAGGCAGTGAAAAACTGTTTTTT. Amino acids: CASSELGSEKLFF.

This clone has more than one count but fewer than ten. The genes are TRBV4-3 and TRBJ1-6; unclear D gene. The CDR3 length is 13 residues. V dropped 4 bases and J dropped 5 bases, with 6 bases sitting between them. The germline V gene has CDR1 LGHNA and CDR2 YSLEER. CDR3 residues: CASSLEDNSPLHF. DNA for the CDR3: TGCGCCAGCAGCCTAGAAGATAATTCACCCCTCCACTTT.

The CDR3 DNA sequence: TGTGCCAGCAGCTCGGGTCAGATTAGGGAGCCCCAGCATTTT. It yields the protein CASSSGQIREPQHF. The chain uses TRBV7-8 and TRBJ1-5; D unclear. V shed 4 bases and J shed 8 bases, with 15 bases lying between them. The CDR3 is made up of 14 amino acids. Germline-derived CDR1 and CDR2 are SGHVS and FQNEAQ. The entire variable domain, with the rest obtained from reference TRBV7-8 and TRBJ1-5, is as follows: GAGVSQSPRYKVAKRGQDVALRCDPISGHVSLFWYQQALGQGPEFLTYFQNEAQLDKSGLPSDRFFAERPEGSVSTLKIQRTQQEDSAVYLCASSSGQIREPQHFGDGTRLSIL.